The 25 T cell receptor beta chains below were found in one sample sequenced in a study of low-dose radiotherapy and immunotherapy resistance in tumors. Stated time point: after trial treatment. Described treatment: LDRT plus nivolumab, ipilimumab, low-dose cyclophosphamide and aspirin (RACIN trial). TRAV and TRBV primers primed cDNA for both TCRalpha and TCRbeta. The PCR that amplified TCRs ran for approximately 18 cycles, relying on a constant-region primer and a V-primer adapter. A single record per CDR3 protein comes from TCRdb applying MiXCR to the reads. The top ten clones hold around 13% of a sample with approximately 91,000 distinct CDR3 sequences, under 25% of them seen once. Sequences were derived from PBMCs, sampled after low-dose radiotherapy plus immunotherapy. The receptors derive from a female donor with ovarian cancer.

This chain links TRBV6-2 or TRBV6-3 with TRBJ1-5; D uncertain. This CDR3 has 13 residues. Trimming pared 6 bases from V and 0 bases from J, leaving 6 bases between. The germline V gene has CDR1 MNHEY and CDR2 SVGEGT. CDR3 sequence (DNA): TGTGCCAGCAGGAGGGATAGCAATCAGCCCCAGCATTTT. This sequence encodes CASRRDSNQPQHF.

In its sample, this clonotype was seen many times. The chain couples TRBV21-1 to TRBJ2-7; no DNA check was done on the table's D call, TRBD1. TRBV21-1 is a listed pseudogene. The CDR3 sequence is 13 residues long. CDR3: CASNSRLGYEQYF. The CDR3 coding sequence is TGTGCCAGCAACTCCCGGCTAGGCTACGAGCAGTACTTC.

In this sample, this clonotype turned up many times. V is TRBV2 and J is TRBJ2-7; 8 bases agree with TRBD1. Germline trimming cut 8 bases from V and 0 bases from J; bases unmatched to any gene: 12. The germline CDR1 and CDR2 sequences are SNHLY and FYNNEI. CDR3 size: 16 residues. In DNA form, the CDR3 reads TGTGCCAGCGCTTACCCAGGGGGCCAGGGCTCCTACGAGCAGTACTTC. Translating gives CASAYPGGQGSYEQYF.

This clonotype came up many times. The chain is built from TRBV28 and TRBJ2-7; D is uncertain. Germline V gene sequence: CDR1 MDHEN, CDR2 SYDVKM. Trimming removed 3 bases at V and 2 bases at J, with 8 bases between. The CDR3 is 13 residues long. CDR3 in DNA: TGTGCCAGCAGTTTCAACGGACCCTACGAGCAGTACTTC. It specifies CASSFNGPYEQYF. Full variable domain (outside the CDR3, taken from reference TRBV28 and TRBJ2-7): DVKVTQSSRYLVKRTGEKVFLECVQDMDHENMFWYRQDPGLGLRLIYFSYDVKMKEKGDIPEGYSVSREKKERFSLILESASTNQTSMYLCASSFNGPYEQYFGPGTRLTVT.

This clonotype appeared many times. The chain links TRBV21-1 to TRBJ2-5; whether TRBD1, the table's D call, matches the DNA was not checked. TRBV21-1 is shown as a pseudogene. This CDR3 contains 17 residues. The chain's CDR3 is CASSKGVDSYVEETQYF. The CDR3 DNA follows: TGTGCCAGCAGCAAAGGGGTGGACAGTTATGTCGAAGAGACCCAGTACTTC.

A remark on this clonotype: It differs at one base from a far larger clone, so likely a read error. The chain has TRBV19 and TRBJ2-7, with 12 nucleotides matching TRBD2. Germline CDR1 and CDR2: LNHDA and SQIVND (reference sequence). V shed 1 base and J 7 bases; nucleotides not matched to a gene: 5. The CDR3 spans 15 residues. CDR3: CASSIGGLAGGEQYF. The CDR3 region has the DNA TGTGCCAGTAGTATAGGGGGACTAGCGGGTGGTGAGCAGTACTTC.

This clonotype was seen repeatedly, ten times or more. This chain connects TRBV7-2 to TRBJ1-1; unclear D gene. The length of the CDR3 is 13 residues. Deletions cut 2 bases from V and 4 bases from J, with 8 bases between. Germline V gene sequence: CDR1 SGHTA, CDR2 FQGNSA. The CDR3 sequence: CASSLYKGTEAFF. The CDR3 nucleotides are TGTGCCAGCAGCTTATACAAAGGCACTGAAGCTTTCTTT.

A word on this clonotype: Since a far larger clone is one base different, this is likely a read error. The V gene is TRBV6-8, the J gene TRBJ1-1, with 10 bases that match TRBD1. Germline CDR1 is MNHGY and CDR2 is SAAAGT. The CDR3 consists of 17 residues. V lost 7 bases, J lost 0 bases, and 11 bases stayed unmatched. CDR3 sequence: CASNYGGQGPMNTEAFF. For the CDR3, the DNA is TGTGCCAGCAATTATGGGGGACAGGGGCCCATGAACACTGAAGCTTTCTTT.

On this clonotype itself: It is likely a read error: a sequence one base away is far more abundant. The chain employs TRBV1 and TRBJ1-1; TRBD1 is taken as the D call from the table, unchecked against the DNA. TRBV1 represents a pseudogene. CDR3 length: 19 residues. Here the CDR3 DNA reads TGCGCCAGCAGCCAAGATCAATTCGGGAAAGGGAGGATGAACACTGAAGCTTTCTTT. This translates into CASSQDQFGKGRMNTEAFF.

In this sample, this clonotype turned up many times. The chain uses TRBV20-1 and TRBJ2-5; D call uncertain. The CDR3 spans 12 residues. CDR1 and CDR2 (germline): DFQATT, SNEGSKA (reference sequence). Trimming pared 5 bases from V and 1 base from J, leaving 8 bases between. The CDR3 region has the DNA TGCAGTGCTGAACTGGCCCAAGAGACCCAGTACTTC. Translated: CSAELAQETQYF.

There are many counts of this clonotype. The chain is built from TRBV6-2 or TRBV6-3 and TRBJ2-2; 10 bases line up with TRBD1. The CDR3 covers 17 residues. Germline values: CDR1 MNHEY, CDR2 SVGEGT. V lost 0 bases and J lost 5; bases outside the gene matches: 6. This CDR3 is CASSYSLGQGKTGELFF. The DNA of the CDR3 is TGTGCCAGCAGTTACTCCCTGGGACAGGGGAAAACCGGGGAGCTGTTTTTT.

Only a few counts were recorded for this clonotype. The chain's CDR3 is CASSSSGLVTEAFF. In nucleotides, the CDR3 is TGTGCCAGCAGCTCGTCGGGGCTGGTAACTGAAGCTTTCTTT. This chain uses TRBV7-9 with TRBJ1-1; tentative D call: TRBD1 (5 bases). CDR1 is SEHNR and CDR2 is FQNEAQ in the germline V gene (reference sequence). The CDR3 has 14 amino acids. V was pared by 4 bases and J by 5 bases, with 14 bases between.

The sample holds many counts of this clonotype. CDR3 protein: CASSSGQGREKLFF. The CDR3 region has the DNA TGCGCCAGCAGCTCCGGACAGGGCCGGGAAAAACTGTTTTTT. The chain carries TRBV5-1 and TRBJ1-4, with 8 bases that match TRBD1. Trimming removed 3 bases from V and 8 bases from J; junction bases left unmatched: 6. The CDR3 has 14 amino acids. Per the germline V gene, CDR1 is SGHRS and CDR2 is YFSETQ. The entire variable domain, with the rest obtained from reference TRBV5-1 and TRBJ1-4, is as follows: KAGVTQTPRYLIKTRGQQVTLSCSPISGHRSVSWYQQTPGQGLQFLFEYFSETQRNKGNFPGRFSGRQFSNSRSEMNVSTLELGDSALYLCASSSGQGREKLFFGSGTQLSVL.

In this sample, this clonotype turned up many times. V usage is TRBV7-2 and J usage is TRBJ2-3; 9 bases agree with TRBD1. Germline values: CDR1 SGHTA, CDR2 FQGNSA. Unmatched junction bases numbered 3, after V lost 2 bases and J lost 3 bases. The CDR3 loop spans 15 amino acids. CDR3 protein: CASSLRTGATDTQYF. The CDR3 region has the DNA TGTGCCAGCAGCTTAAGGACAGGGGCGACAGATACGCAGTATTTT.

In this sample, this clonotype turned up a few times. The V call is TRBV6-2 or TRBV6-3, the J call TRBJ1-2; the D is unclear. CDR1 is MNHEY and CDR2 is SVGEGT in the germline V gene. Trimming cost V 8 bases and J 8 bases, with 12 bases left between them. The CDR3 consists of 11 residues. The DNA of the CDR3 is TGTGCCAGCGGTGATCCCTCCGGCTACACCTTC. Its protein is CASGDPSGYTF.

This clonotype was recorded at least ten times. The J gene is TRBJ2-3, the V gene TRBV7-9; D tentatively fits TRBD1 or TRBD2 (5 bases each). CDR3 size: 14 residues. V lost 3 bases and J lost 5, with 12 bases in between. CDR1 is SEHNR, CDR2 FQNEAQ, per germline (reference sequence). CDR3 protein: CASSFGRERDTQYF. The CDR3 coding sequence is TGTGCCAGCAGCTTCGGCAGGGAGAGAGATACGCAGTATTTT.

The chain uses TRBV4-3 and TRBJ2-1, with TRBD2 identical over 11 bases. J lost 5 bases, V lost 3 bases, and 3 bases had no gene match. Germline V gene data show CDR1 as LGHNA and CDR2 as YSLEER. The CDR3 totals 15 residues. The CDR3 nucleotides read TGCGCCAGCAGCCAGGGACTAGCGGAAGACAATGAGCAGTTCTTC. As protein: CASSQGLAEDNEQFF.

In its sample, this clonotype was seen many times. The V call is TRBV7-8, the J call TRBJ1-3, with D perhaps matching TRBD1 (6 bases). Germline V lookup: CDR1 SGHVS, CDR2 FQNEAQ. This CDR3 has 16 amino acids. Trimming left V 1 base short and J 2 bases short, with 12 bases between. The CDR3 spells CASSLGGGAPGNTIYF. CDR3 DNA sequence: TGTGCCAGCAGCTTAGGGGGGGGGGCGCCTGGAAACACCATATATTTT. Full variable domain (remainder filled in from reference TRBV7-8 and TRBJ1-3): GAGVSQSPRYKVAKRGQDVALRCDPISGHVSLFWYQQALGQGPEFLTYFQNEAQLDKSGLPSDRFFAERPEGSVSTLKIQRTQQEDSAVYLCASSLGGGAPGNTIYFGEGSWLTVV.

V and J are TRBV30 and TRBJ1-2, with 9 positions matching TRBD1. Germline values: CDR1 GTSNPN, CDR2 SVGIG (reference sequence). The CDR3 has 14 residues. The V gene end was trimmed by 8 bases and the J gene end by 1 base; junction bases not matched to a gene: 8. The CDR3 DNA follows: TGTGCCGGAAACAGGGGGCGACGTAACTATGGCTACACCTTC. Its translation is CAGNRGRRNYGYTF.

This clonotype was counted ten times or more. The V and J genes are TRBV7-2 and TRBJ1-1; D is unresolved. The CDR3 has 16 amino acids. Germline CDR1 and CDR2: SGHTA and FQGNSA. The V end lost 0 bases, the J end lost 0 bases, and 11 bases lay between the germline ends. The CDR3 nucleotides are TGTGCCAGCAGCTTAGCAGTTGGGCCTATGAACACTGAAGCTTTCTTT. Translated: CASSLAVGPMNTEAFF.

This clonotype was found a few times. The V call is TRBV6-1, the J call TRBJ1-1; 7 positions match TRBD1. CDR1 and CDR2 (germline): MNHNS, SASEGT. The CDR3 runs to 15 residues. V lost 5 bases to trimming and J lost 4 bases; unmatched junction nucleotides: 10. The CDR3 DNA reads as TGTGCCAGCAGTTACGGGGCCAGGGGGGGCACTGAAGCTTTCTTT. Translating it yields CASSYGARGGTEAFF.

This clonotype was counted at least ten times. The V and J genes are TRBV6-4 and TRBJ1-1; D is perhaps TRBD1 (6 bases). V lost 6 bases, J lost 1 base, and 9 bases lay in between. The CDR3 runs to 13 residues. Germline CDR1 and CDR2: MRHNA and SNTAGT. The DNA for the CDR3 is TGTGCCAGCAGGAAGACAGGGAACACTGAAGCTTTCTTT. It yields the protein CASRKTGNTEAFF.

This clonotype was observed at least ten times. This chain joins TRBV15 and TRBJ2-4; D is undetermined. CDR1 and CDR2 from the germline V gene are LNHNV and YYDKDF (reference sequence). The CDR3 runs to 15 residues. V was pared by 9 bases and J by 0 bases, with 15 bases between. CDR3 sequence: CATRSRDGAKNIQYF. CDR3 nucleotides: TGTGCCACACGCTCTAGAGACGGAGCCAAAAACATTCAGTACTTC.

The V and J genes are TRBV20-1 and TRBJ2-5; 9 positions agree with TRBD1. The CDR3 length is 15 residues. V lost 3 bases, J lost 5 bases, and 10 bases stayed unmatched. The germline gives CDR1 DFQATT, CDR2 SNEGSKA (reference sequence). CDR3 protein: CSASTTGGAWETQYF. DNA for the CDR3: TGCAGTGCTAGCACTACAGGGGGCGCGTGGGAGACCCAGTACTTC.

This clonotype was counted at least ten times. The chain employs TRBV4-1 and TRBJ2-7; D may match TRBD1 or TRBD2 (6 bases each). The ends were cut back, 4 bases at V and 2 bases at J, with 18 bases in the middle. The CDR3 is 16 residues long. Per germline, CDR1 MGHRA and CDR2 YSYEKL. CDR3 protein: CASSPNKGGQTYEQYF. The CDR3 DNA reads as TGCGCCAGCAGCCCCAATAAAGGGGGGCAAACCTACGAGCAGTACTTC.